What follows describes a single T cell receptor beta chain. Its cognate antigen is unknown. The method was immunoSEQ multiplex PCR; TCRdb's version includes in-frame clones alone and lacks a portion of them. Of about 140,000 clones listed, roughly 90% are singletons. CDR3 length equals 15 residues. Germline V CDR1 and CDR2: SGHRS, YFSETQ. Trimming cost V 5 bases and J 4 bases; bases outside gene matches: 9. The sample originates from a study of T cell responses to AZD1222 COVID-19 vaccine. Study findings and constraints: Nearly half of spike-specific TCRs reportedly go after variant regions that carry no mutations. The study identified only six AZD1222 recipients as seropositive at baseline. Only after the peak T cell response were repertoires sampled.

The source of this sequence is an adult in good health. The chain uses TRBV5-1 and TRBJ2-1, with 7 bases identical to TRBD2. The specimen was peripheral blood, collected on day 0 of AZD1222 vaccination. The CDR3 DNA reads as TGCGCCAGCAGTTCAAGCGGGACTTCGTACAATGAGCAGTTCTTC. Translating it yields CASSSSGTSYNEQFF.